Listed below are T cell receptor beta chains from one sample, sequenced in a study of OX40 agonist ivuxolimab in advanced cancers. The assay was immunoSEQ multiplex PCR, and TCRdb's table has in-frame clones only and misses some. Found here are tens of thousands of clones, approximately 86% of them singletons; the top ten hold 2% to 3%. The source was CD4+ or CD8+ T cells sorted from blood, collected in a trial of the OX40 agonist ivuxolimab. Receptors were obtained from an adult with an advanced solid tumor such as melanoma, head and neck, liver or kidney cancer. The CDR3 runs from the conserved cysteine through the conserved F or W. A D gene is named only where the DNA matches it firmly. Clone size appears in some rows only: once, few, many, or a class for an expanded clone.

cdr3_length j_call v_call clone_size d_call cdr3_nt cdr3_aa
16 TRBJ2-3 TRBV11-2 once - TGTGCCAGCAGCTTAACCGGGGGGCGACGCACAGATACGCAGTATTTT CASSLTGGRRTDTQYF
17 TRBJ1-6 TRBV4-2 few TRBD1 TGTGCCAGCAGCCCCCCCAGGATGGGACAGGGCAAGTCACCCCTCCACTTT CASSPPRMGQGKSPLHF
15 TRBJ2-1 TRBV5-4 - TRBD1 TGTGCCAGCAGCTTGACAGGGGGCTCCTACAATGAGCAGTTCTTC CASSLTGGSYNEQFF
13 TRBJ1-2 TRBV19 - - TGTGCCAGTAGTCCCGCAGGGTGGGATGGCTACACCTTC CASSPAGWDGYTF
14 TRBJ1-4 TRBV5-4 - TRBD1 TGTGCCAGCAGCTTGTTTCGACAGGGGGAAAAACTGTTTTTT CASSLFRQGEKLFF
12 TRBJ1-5 TRBV7-7 few - TGTGCCAGCAGCCGTTACAATCAGCCCCAGCATTTT CASSRYNQPQHF
16 TRBJ1-4 TRBV28 - - TGTGCCAGCAGTTCGCCCCCGGGGTCGGCTAATGAAAAACTGTTTTTT CASSSPPGSANEKLFF
14 TRBJ1-6 TRBV28 - - TGTGCCAGCACCATAGGCGATTATAATTCACCCCTCCACTTT CASTIGDYNSPLHF
15 TRBJ1-6 TRBV10-3 - TRBD1 TGTGCCAGCAGGGAACAGGGGGCGGGTAGCTCACCCCTCCACTTT CASREQGAGSSPLHF
16 TRBJ1-2 TRBV27 - - TGTGCCAGCAGTCCCGGACGGATCCTTACTAACTATGGCTACACCTTC CASSPGRILTNYGYTF
11 TRBJ2-1 TRBV28 - - TGTGCCAGCAGCACCAAGGGGAGGAGATTCTTC CASSTKGRRFF
14 TRBJ2-5 TRBV7-2 - - TGTGCCAGCAGCCTCGGGAAGGGTATGGAGACCCAGTACTTC CASSLGKGMETQYF
12 TRBJ1-1 TRBV18 - TRBD1 TGTGCCAGCTCCCCGGGACAGGGAGAAGCTTTCTTT CASSPGQGEAFF
16 TRBJ2-5 TRBV7-9 - TRBD2 TGTGCCAGCAGCAAAACCCGACTAGCGGGGGAAGAGACCCAGTACTTC CASSKTRLAGEETQYF